This T cell receptor beta chain was identified in a study of blood T cell repertoires in COVID-19. Profiled with immunoSEQ multiplex PCR; TCRdb holds only in-frame clones, not every one. The table lists some 370,000 clones, around 86% of them singletons. The ends lost 5 bases at V and 0 bases at J; junction bases unmatched: 3. Germline lookup yields CDR1 SGHVS and CDR2 FNYEAQ. The CDR3 runs to 15 residues. The origin of this receptor is a woman in her fifties or sixties who had recovered from COVID-19. Sequencing input: PBMCs or T cells enriched from blood (not recorded which). This rearrangement joins TRBV7-6 to TRBJ2-3, with 9 bases that match TRBD2. The CDR3 DNA reads TGTGCCAGCAGCCCTAGCGGGGCCAGCACAGATACGCAGTATTTT. This encodes CASSPSGASTDTQYF.